The 5 T cell receptor beta chains in this list originate from one sample, sequenced in a study of cytomegalovirus exposure and HLA in healthy donors. Primers for the PCR totalled 60 Vbeta and 13 Jbeta. TCRdb's table, derived via immunoSEQ multiplex PCR, lists solely in-frame clones and lacks some. The data hold about 110,000 clones, with 79% observed a single time. Material for sequencing was PBMCs. The receptors were gathered from a woman aged 18-29 years in good health and CMV-seropositive.

The gene calls are TRBV4-1 and TRBJ2-7; 11 bases fit TRBD1. This CDR3 contains 14 residues. The V and J ends lost 3 bases and 5 bases, in that order; junction bases with no gene match: 3. Germline assignment: CDR1 MGHRA and CDR2 YSYEKL. CDR3 sequence reads: CASSHGDRGNEQYF. For the CDR3, the DNA is TGCGCCAGCAGCCATGGGGACAGGGGGAACGAGCAGTACTTC.

This clone was seen a handful of times. The chain employs TRBV5-1 and TRBJ2-1; possible D gene TRBD1, 5 bases. CDR3 length: 15 amino acids. CDR1 is SGHRS and CDR2 is YFSETQ in the germline V gene. Trimming removed 4 bases from V and 7 bases from J, with 18 bases in between. CDR3 in DNA: TGCGCCAGCAGCCTATGGACAAGGTTTGGGAATGAGCAGTTCTTC. Translation: CASSLWTRFGNEQFF.

The chain joins TRBV5-1 to TRBJ2-1; 10 bases match TRBD2. V was clipped by 3 bases and J by 8 bases; unmatched bases: 8. Germline CDR1 is SGHRS and CDR2 is YFSETQ. The CDR3 length is 15 residues. The CDR3 nucleotides are TGCGCCAGCAGCTCCCTAGCGGGAGTGAGTGATGAGCAGTTCTTC. It specifies CASSSLAGVSDEQFF.

V is TRBV29-1 and J is TRBJ1-4, with D unclear. CDR3 size: 11 residues. Trimming shortened V by 1 base and J by 5 bases, and 2 bases separated the two germline ends. Germline CDR1 is SQVTM and CDR2 is ANQGSEA. The CDR3: CSVEVNEKLFF. CDR3 nucleotide sequence: TGCAGCGTTGAAGTAAATGAAAAACTGTTTTTT.

J is TRBJ2-1 and V is TRBV27, with 7 positions matching TRBD2. The germline V gene has CDR1 MNHEY and CDR2 SMNVEV (reference sequence). V lost 2 bases, J lost 8 bases, and 9 bases stayed unmatched. The CDR3 sequence is 15 residues long. The CDR3 sequence: CASSLPPGLGDEQFF. The CDR3 DNA reads as TGTGCCAGCAGTTTACCCCCCGGACTAGGGGATGAGCAGTTCTTC.